The 8 T cell receptor beta chains below all came from one sample that was sequenced in a study of cytomegalovirus exposure and HLA in healthy donors. The study ran its PCR with 60 Vbeta and 13 Jbeta primers. Data came from immunoSEQ multiplex PCR; TCRdb stores just in-frame clones and leaves some out. In the table there are 65,000 to 90,000 clones, roughly 88% of which are singletons. Specimen: PBMCs. These receptors all stem from a woman in her thirties in good health and CMV-seronegative.

The chain has TRBV5-8 and TRBJ2-7; D perhaps matches TRBD2 (5 bases). The CDR3 has 12 amino acids. V dropped 2 bases and J dropped 5 bases, with 8 bases sitting between them. Per germline, CDR1 SGHTS and CDR2 YDEGEE. CDR3 DNA: TGTGCCAGCAGCTTAACTAGTCACGAGCAGTACTTC. Encoded protein: CASSLTSHEQYF. Together with reference TRBV5-8 and TRBJ2-7, the CDR3 gives the full variable domain: EAGVTQSPTHLIKTRGQQATLRCSPISGHTSVYWYQQALGLGLQFLLWYDEGEERNRGNFPPRFSGRQFPNYSSELNVNALELEDSALYLCASSLTSHEQYFGPGTRLTVT.

This rearrangement joins TRBV19 to TRBJ2-2, with 7 positions matching TRBD2. J lost 1 base, V lost 4 bases, and 6 bases had no gene match. CDR1 is LNHDA, CDR2 SQIVND, per germline (reference sequence). This CDR3 spans 16 amino acids. The CDR3 region has the DNA TGTGCCAGTAGTACCCAGACTAGCCTGAACACCGGGGAGCTGTTTTTT. Amino acids: CASSTQTSLNTGELFF.

V usage is TRBV7-2 and J usage is TRBJ1-5; tentative D call: TRBD1 (5 bases). The CDR3 spans 16 residues. Germline V gene sequence: CDR1 SGHTA, CDR2 FQGNSA. The germline V and J ends were trimmed by 1 base and 4 bases, with 14 bases remaining between them. The CDR3 DNA reads TGTGCCAGCAGCTTAGAAGGTTCGCAGGGTAATCAGCCCCAGCATTTT. As protein: CASSLEGSQGNQPQHF. The entire variable domain, with the rest obtained from reference TRBV7-2 and TRBJ1-5, is as follows: GAGVSQSPSNKVTEKGKDVELRCDPISGHTALYWYRQSLGQGLEFLIYFQGNSAPDKSGLPSDRFSAERTGGSVSTLTIQRTQQEDSAVYLCASSLEGSQGNQPQHFGDGTRLSIL.

The chain couples TRBV5-4 to TRBJ1-3; D call uncertain. The V end lost 7 bases, the J end lost 0 bases, and 11 bases lay between the germline ends. This CDR3 region has 14 residues. Germline-derived CDR1 and CDR2 are SGHNT and YYREEE (reference sequence). The CDR3, as DNA: TGTGCCAGCGGACTCAGAGACTCTGGAAACACCATATATTTT. This sequence encodes CASGLRDSGNTIYF.

For the CDR3, the DNA is TGTGCCAGCAGCTTTAGCCAAAGCTCCTACAATGAGCAGTTCTTC. Translating gives CASSFSQSSYNEQFF. V gene TRBV7-8 combines with J gene TRBJ2-1, with D uncertain. V gave up 3 bases and J gave up 0 bases, with 9 bases separating them. The CDR3 runs to 15 residues. CDR1 and CDR2 (germline): SGHVS, FQNEAQ.

The rearrangement links TRBV27 to TRBJ2-5; 7 bases agree with TRBD1. J gave up 4 bases and V 4 bases, and 9 bases lay outside the gene matches. This CDR3 has 15 residues. The germline gives CDR1 MNHEY, CDR2 SMNVEV (reference sequence). The CDR3 sequence is CASSSRDSTGETQYF. DNA of the CDR3: TGTGCCAGCAGTTCTCGGGACAGCACGGGAGAGACCCAGTACTTC.

The V call is TRBV27, the J call TRBJ2-1, with 9 positions matching TRBD2. Germline CDR1 is MNHEY and CDR2 is SMNVEV (reference sequence). This CDR3 region has 16 residues. V dropped 0 bases and J dropped 7; count of bases not matched to a gene: 7. The CDR3 region is CASSLSGTSHLNEQFF. For the CDR3, the DNA is TGTGCCAGCAGTTTATCCGGGACTAGCCATTTGAATGAGCAGTTCTTC.

CDR3 nucleotide sequence: TGTGCCAGCAGCTTACAGTTGAACACTGAAGCTTTCTTT. It specifies CASSLQLNTEAFF. The rearrangement joins TRBV5-8 to TRBJ1-1; D is uncertain. CDR3 length: 13 amino acids. Between the trimmed V and J ends, which lost 2 bases and 0 bases, there was a span of 5 bases. Per the germline V gene, CDR1 is SGHTS and CDR2 is YDEGEE.